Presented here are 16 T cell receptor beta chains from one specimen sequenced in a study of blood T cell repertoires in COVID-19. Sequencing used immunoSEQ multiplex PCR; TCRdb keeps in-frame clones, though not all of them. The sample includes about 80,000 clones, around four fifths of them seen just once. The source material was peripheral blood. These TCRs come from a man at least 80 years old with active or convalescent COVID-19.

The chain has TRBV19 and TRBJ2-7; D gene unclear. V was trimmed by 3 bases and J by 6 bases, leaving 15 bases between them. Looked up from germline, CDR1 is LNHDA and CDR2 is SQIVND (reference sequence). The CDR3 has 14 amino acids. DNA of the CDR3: TGTGCCAGTAGTATTAGTAATCGGTGCTTCGAGCAGTACGTC. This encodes CASSISNRCFEQYV.

CDR3 region: CATSLGITGELFF. The CDR3 DNA reads TGTGCCACCAGCCTGGGCATTACCGGGGAGCTGTTTTTT. This chain links TRBV15 with TRBJ2-2; D unresolved. Germline loops: CDR1 LNHNV, CDR2 YYDKDF (reference sequence). The V gene lost 5 bases and the J gene lost 5 bases, with 9 bases spanning the gap. This CDR3 has 13 amino acids.

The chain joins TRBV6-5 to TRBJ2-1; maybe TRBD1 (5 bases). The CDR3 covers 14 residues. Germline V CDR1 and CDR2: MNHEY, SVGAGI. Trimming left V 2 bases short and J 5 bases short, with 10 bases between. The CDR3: CASSYTGWDNEQFF. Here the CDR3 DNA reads TGTGCCAGCAGTTACACAGGATGGGACAATGAGCAGTTCTTC.

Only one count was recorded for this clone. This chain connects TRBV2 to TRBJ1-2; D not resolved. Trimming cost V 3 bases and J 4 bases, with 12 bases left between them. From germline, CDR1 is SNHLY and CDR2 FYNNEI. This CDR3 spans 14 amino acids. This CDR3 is CASSELQAPYGYTF. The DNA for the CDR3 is TGTGCCAGCAGTGAGTTGCAGGCCCCCTATGGCTACACCTTC.

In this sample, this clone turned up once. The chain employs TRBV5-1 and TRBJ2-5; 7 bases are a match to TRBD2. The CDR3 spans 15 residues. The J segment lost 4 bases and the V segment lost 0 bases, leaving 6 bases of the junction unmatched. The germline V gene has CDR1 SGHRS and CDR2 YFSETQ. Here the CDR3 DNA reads TGCGCCAGCAGCTTGGTGATTTCGGGGGGAGAGACCCAGTACTTC. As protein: CASSLVISGGETQYF.

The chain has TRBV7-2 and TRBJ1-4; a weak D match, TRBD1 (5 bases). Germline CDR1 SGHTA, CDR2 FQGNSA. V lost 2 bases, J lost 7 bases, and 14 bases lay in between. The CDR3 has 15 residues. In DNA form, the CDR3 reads TGTGCCAGCAGCTTAAATGGGGCGGAGGGTGAAAAACTGTTTTTT. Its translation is CASSLNGAEGEKLFF.

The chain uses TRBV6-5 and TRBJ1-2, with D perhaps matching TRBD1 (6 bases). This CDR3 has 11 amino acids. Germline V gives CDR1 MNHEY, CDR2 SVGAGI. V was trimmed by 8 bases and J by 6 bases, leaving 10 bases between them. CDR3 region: CASGRTDGYTF. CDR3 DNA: TGTGCCAGCGGTCGGACAGATGGCTACACCTTC.

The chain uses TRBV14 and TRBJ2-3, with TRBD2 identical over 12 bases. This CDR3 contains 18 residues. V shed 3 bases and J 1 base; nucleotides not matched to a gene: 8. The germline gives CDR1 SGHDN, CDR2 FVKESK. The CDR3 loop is CASSHGLAGPRGTDTQYF. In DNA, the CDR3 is TGTGCCAGCAGCCATGGACTAGCGGGACCGCGGGGCACAGATACGCAGTATTTT. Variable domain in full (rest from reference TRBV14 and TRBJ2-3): EAGVTQFPSHSVIEKGQTVTLRCDPISGHDNLYWYRRVMGKEIKFLLHFVKESKQDESGMPNNRFLAERTGGTYSTLKVQPAELEDSGVYFCASSHGLAGPRGTDTQYFGPGTRLTVL.

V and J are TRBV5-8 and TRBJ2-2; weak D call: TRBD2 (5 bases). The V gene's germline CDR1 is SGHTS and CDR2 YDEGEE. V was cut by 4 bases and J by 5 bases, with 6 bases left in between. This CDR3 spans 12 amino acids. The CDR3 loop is CASSRRTGELFF. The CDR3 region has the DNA TGTGCCAGCAGCCGGAGGACCGGGGAGCTGTTTTTT.

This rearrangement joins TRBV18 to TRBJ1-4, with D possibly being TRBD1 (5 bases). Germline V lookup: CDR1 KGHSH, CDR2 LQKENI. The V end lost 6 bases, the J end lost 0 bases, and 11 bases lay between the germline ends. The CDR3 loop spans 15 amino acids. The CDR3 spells CASSRRGSTNEKLFF. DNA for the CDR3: TGTGCCAGCTCGCGTAGGGGCTCAACTAATGAAAAACTGTTTTTT.

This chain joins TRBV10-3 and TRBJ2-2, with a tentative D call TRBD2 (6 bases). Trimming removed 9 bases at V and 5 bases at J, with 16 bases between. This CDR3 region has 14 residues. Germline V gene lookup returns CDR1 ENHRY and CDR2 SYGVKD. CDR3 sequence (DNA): TGTGCCATGAGCCGGGACGGGGGTACCGGGGAGCTGTTTTTT. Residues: CAMSRDGGTGELFF.

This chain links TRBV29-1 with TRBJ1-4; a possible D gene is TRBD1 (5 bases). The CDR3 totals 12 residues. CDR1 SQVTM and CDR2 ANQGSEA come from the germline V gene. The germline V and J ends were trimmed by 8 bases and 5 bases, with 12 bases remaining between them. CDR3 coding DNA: TGCAGCTGCAGGGCCTTAAATGAAAAACTGTTTTTT. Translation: CSCRALNEKLFF.

The chain's CDR3 is CASSISGSRDYGYTF. In DNA form, the CDR3 reads TGCGCCAGCAGCATCTCGGGATCCCGGGACTATGGCTACACCTTC. The rearrangement links TRBV5-1 to TRBJ1-2; D gene uncertain. Per germline, CDR1 SGHRS and CDR2 YFSETQ. V dropped 4 bases and J dropped 3 bases, with 16 bases sitting between them. This CDR3 is built from 15 residues.

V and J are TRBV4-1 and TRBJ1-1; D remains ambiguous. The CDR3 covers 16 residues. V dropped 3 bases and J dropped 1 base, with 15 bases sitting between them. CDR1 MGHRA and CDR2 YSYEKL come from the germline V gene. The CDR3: CASSQPGPGWNTEAFF. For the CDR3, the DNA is TGCGCCAGCAGCCAGCCGGGCCCGGGGTGGAACACTGAAGCTTTCTTT.

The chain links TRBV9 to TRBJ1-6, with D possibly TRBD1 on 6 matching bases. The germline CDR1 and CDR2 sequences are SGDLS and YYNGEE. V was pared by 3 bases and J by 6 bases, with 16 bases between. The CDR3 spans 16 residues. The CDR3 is CASSGLQGSRNSPLHF. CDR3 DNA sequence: TGTGCCAGCAGCGGACTACAGGGTTCCCGTAATTCACCCCTCCACTTT.

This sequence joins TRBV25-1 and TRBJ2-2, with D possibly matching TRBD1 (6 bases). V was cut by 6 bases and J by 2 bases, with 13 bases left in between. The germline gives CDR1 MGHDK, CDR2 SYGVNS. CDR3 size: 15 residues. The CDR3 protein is CASSPWGRNTGELFF. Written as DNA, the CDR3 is TGTGCCAGCAGCCCGTGGGGGCGTAACACCGGGGAGCTGTTTTTT.